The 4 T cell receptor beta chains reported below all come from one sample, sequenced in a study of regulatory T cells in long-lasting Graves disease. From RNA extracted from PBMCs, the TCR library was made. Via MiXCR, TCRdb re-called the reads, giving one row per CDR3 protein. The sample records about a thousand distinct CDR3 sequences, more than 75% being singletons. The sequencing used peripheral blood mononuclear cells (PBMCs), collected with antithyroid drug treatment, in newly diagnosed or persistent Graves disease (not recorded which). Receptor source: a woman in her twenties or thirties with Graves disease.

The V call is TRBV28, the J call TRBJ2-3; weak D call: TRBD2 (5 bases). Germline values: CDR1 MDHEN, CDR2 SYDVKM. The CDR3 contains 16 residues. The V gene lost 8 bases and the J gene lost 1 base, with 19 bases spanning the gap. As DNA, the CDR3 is TGTGCCAGCCGGCCGAGGGAGCGAACCGGCACAGATACGCAGTATTTT. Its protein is CASRPRERTGTDTQYF.

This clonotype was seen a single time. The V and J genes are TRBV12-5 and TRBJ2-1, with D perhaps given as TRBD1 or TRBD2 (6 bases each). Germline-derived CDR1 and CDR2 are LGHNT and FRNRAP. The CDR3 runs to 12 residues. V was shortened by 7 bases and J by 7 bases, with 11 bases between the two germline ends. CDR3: CASALGGNEQFF. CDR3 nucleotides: TGTGCTAGTGCTCTAGGGGGGAATGAGCAGTTCTTC.

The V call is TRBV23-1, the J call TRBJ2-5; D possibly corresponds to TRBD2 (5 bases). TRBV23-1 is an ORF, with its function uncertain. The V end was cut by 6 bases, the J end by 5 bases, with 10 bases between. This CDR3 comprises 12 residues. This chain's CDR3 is CASRYRRETQYF. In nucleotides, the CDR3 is TGCGCCAGCAGATATCGGAGGGAGACCCAGTACTTC.

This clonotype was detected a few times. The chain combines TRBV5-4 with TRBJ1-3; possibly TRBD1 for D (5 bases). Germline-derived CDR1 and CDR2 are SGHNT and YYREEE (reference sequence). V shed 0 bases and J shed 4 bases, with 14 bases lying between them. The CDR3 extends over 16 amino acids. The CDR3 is CASSLDTDSEGNTIYF. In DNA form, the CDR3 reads TGTGCCAGCAGCTTGGACACCGACAGTGAAGGAAACACCATATATTTT.